This T cell receptor (beta chain) is from a study of graft-versus-host responses after intestinal transplantation. Study context: Recipients got multivisceral, liver-intestinal, or isolated intestinal transplants. Induction with anti-thymocyte globulin, then tacrolimus and steroids for roughly 3 years, was given to all recipients.

Generated by immunoSEQ multiplex PCR, the TCRdb table keeps only in-frame clones and is missing some. The data show approximately 77,000 clones, 92% seen once. As to this clone: Antigen: not known.

Germline V gene sequence: CDR1 MNHEY, CDR2 SVGAGI. The CDR3 is 15 residues long. V was shortened by 2 bases and J by 4 bases, with 15 bases between the two germline ends. General study results and limits: Circulating GvH clones peaking coincided with falling HvG clones soon after transplant. Among recipient marrow samples, GvH clones were found; some appeared first in ileum or blood.

The chain has TRBV6-5 and TRBJ2-7, with D maybe TRBD2 (6 bases). This specimen consisted of PBMCs, obtained 98 days after intestinal transplantation. The clonotype comes from a human patient who received an intestinal transplant, so some T cells may come from the graft donor. CDR3 amino acids: CASSYTPGTSYEQYF. As DNA, the CDR3 is TGTGCCAGCAGTTACACGCCCGGGACTTCTTACGAGCAGTACTTC.